These T cell receptor beta chains were read from a single sample in a study of CD8+ T cells in alopecia areata. The table came from immunoSEQ multiplex PCR; TCRdb's copy has only in-frame clones and leaves some out. The table has about 220,000 clones, around three fifths seen once. The sample here was CD4+ T cells sorted from blood, taken at week 4, from a patient treated with tofacitinib. These receptors came from a human donor with alopecia areata. Each CDR3 is given with its conserved first and last residue. Some rows mark clone size as missing; the rest say once, few, many or name a class of expanded clone.

v_gene	j_gene	abundance	CDR3aa
TRBV19	TRBJ1-2	few	CASSPGEVGAYTF
TRBV2	TRBJ2-6	few	CASSEGNGANVLTF
TRBV30	TRBJ1-5	-	CAWSLNNQPQHF
TRBV7-2	TRBJ2-1	-	CASSTTSAYNEQFF
TRBV5-4	TRBJ2-7	-	CASSLGNQGEQYF
TRBV6-6	TRBJ2-7	-	CASSYSRVYEQYF
TRBV5-1	TRBJ1-2	-	CASSFDNNYGYTF
TRBV7-2	TRBJ2-7	-	CASSSTDRGQSSYEQYF
TRBV30	TRBJ1-1	few	CAWSLLRVEGGTEAFF
TRBV27	TRBJ1-5	-	CASSYEYSPQPQHF
TRBV30	TRBJ2-1	-	CAWSARVPGQGRNEQFF
TRBV11-3	TRBJ2-1	many	CASSSRTGGPANEQFF
TRBV25-1	TRBJ1-6	-	CASTGQNSPLHF
TRBV25-1	TRBJ2-7	-	CASSVGGSYEQYF
TRBV30	TRBJ1-2	-	CAWRSMDSNYGYTF
TRBV5-6	TRBJ2-7	-	CASSFTSGNYEQYF
TRBV2	TRBJ2-1	-	CATSGGPFNEQFF
TRBV5-1	TRBJ2-5	-	CASAKEGGGETQYF
TRBV21-1	TRBJ2-6	-	CASSAHTGTGANVLTF
TRBV30	TRBJ1-2	-	CAWSVWQGSYTF